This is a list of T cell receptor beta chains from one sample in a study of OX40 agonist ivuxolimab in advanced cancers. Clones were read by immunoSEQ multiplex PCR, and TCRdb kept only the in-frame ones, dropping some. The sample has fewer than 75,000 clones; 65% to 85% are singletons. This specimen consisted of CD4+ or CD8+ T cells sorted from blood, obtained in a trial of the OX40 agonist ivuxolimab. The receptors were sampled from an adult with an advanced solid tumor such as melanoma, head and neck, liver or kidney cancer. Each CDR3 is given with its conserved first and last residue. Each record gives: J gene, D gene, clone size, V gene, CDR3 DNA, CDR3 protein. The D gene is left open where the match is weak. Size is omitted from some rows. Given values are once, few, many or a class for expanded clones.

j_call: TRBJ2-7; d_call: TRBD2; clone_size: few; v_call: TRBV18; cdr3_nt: TGTGCCAGCTCACCGGGACTAGCGGGAGCCTACGAGCAGTACTTC; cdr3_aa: CASSPGLAGAYEQYF
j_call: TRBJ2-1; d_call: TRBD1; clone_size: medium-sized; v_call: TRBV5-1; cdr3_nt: TGCGCCAGCAGCGTACAGGGACAGACGGATTACAATGAGCAGTTCTTC; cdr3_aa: CASSVQGQTDYNEQFF
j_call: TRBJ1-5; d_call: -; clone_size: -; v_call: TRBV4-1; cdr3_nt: TGCGCCAGCAGCCAAGTAGGAGGGGGGGCGAAACAGCCCCAGCATTTT; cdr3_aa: CASSQVGGGAKQPQHF
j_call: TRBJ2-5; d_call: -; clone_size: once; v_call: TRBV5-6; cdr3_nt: TGTGCCAGCAGCCTGAGGGCTAGCGTGTACCAAGAGACCCAGTACTTC; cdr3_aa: CASSLRASVYQETQYF
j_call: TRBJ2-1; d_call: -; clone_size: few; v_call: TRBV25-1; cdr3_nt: TGTGCCAGCAGTGATATGGGGCGAGGATACGACAATGAGCAGTTCTTC; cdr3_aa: CASSDMGRGYDNEQFF
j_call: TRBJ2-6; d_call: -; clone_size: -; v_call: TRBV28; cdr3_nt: TGTGCCAGCAGTTTAGTTGGGGGCGACTCTGGGACCAACGTCCTGACTTTC; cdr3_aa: CASSLVGGDSGTNVLTF
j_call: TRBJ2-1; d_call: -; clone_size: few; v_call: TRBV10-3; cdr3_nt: TGTGCCATCAGCGGTGACTCCTACAATGAGCAGTTCTTC; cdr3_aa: CAISGDSYNEQFF
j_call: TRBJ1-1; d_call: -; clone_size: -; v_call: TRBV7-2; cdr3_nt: TGTGCCAGCAGCTTAGAGCTCACTGAAGCTTTCTTT; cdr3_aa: CASSLELTEAFF
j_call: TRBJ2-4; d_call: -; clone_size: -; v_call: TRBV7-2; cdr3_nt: TGTGCCAGCAGTCCTCCACAGGGAAGCCCGTACTTC; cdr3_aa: CASSPPQGSPYF
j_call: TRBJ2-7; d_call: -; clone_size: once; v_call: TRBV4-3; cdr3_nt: TGCGCCAGCAGCCAAGTTTGGGGGGTAGACGAGCAGTACTTC; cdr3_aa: CASSQVWGVDEQYF
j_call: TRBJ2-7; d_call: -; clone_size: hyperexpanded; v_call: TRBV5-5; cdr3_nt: TGTGCCAGCAGCTTGAGAGGGAGTGATTACGAGCAGTACTTC; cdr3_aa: CASSLRGSDYEQYF
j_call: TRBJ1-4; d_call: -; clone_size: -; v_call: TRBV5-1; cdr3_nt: TGCGCCAGCAGCTTGAGATCAGGGCAAGGAGAAAAACTGTTTTTT; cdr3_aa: CASSLRSGQGEKLFF
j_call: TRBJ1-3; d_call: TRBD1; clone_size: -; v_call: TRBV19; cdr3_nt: TGTGCCAGTAGTTCCCCGGGACAGGCTCGCGCTGGAAACACCATATATTTT; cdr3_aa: CASSSPGQARAGNTIYF
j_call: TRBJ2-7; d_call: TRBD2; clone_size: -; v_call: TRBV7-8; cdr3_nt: TGTGCCAGCAGCTCCTTGGGACTAGCGGTCGCCTACGAGCAGTACTTC; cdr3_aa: CASSSLGLAVAYEQYF
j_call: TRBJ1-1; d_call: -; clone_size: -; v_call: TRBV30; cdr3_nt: TGTGCCGGATACGTGGGGACTGAAGCTTTCTTT; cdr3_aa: CAGYVGTEAFF
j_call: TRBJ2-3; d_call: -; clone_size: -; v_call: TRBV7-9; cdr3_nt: TGTGCCAGCAGCGACCCGGGAACAGGGTTAAGGACAGATACGCAGTATTTT; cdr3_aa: CASSDPGTGLRTDTQYF
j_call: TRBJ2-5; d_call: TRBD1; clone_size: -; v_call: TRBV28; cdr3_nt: TGTGCCAGCAGTCCCCAAGGGGGCGCCTGGCAGACCCAGTACTTC; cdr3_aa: CASSPQGGAWQTQYF
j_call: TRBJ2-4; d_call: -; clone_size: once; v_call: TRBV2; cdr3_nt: TGTGCCAGCAGTGAAGCGCGCCAAAACATTCAGTACTTC; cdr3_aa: CASSEARQNIQYF